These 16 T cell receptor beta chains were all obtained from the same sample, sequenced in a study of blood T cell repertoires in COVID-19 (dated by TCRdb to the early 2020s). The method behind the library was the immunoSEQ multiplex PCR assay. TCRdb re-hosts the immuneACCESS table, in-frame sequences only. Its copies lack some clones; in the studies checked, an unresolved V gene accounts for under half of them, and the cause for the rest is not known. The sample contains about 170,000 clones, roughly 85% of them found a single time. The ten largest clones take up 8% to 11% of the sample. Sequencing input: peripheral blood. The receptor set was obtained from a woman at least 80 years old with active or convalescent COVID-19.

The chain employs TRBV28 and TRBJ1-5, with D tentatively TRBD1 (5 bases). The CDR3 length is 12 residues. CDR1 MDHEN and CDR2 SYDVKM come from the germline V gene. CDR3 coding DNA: TGTGCAGGCCAGGCGGGGGGACAGCCCCAGCATTTT. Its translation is CAGQAGGQPQHF.

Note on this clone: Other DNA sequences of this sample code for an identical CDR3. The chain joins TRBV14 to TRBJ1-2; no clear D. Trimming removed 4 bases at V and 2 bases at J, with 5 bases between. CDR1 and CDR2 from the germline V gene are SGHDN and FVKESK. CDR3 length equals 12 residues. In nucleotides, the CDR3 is TGTGCCAGCAGCCCGGGAAACTATGGCTACACCTTC. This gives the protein CASSPGNYGYTF.

This CDR3 reads CAISEIRGTEAFF. The DNA for the CDR3 is TGTGCCATCAGTGAAATACGAGGAACTGAAGCTTTCTTT. The V call is TRBV10-3, the J call TRBJ1-1, with D uncertain. The V gene's germline CDR1 is ENHRY and CDR2 SYGVKD. The CDR3 covers 13 residues. V gave up 3 bases and J gave up 5 bases, with 10 bases separating them.

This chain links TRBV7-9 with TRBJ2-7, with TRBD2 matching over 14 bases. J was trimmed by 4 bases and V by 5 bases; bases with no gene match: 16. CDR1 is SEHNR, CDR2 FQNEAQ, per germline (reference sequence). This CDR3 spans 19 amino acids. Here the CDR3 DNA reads TGTGCCAGCAGCCCTATAGGGGGACTAGCGGGAGATAGGTGGTACGAGCAGTACTTC. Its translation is CASSPIGGLAGDRWYEQYF.

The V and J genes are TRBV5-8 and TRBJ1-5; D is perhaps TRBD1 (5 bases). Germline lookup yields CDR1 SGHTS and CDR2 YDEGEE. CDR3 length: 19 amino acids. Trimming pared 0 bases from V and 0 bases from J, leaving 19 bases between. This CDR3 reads CASSLVIFGQRYSNQPQHF. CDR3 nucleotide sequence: TGTGCCAGCAGCTTGGTCATTTTTGGACAACGATATAGCAATCAGCCCCAGCATTTT.

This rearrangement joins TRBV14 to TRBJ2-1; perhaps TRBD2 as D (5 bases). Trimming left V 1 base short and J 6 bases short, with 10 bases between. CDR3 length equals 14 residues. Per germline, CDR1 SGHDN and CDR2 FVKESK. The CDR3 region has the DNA TGTGCCAGCAGCCAAGGGCTTGGAGGCAATGAGCAGTTCTTC. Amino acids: CASSQGLGGNEQFF.

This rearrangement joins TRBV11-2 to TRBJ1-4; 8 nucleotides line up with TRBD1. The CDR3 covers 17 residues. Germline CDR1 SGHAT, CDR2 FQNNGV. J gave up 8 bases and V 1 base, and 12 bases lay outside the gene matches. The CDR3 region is CASSLGQGAHVGEKLFF. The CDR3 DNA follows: TGTGCCAGCAGCTTAGGGCAGGGGGCTCATGTGGGAGAAAAACTGTTTTTT.

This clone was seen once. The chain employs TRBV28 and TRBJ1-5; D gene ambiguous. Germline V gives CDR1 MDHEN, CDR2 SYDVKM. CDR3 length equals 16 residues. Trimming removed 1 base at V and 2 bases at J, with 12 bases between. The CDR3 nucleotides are TGTGCCAGCAGTTTATCAATCGGTTTCGGCAATCAGCCCCAGCATTTT. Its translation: CASSLSIGFGNQPQHF. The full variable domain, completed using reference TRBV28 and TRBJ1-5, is DVKVTQSSRYLVKRTGEKVFLECVQDMDHENMFWYRQDPGLGLRLIYFSYDVKMKEKGDIPEGYSVSREKKERFSLILESASTNQTSMYLCASSLSIGFGNQPQHFGDGTRLSIL.

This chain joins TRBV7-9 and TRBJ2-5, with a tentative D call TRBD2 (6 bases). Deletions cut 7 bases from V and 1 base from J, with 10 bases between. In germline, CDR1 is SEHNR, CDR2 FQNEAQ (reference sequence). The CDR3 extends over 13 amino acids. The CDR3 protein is CASTKRVQETQYF. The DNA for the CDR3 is TGTGCCAGCACCAAGCGGGTCCAAGAGACCCAGTACTTC. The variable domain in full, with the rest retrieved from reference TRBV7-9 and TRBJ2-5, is DTGVSQNPRHKITKRGQNVTFRCDPISEHNRLYWYRQTLGQGPEFLTYFQNEAQLEKSRLLSDRFSAERPKGSFSTLEIQRTEQGDSAMYLCASTKRVQETQYFGPGTRLLVL.

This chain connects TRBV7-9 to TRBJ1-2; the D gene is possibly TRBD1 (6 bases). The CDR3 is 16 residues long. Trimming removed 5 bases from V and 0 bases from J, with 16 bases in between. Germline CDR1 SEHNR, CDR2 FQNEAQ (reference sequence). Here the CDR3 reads CASSAQAGAPNYGYTF. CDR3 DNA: TGTGCCAGCAGCGCCCAGGCGGGGGCCCCTAACTATGGCTACACCTTC.

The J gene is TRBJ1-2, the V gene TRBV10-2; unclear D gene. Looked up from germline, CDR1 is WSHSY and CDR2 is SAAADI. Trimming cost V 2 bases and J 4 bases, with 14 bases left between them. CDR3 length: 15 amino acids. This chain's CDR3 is CASSEILSEGYGYTF. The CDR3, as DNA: TGCGCCAGCAGTGAGATCCTTTCAGAGGGCTATGGCTACACCTTC.

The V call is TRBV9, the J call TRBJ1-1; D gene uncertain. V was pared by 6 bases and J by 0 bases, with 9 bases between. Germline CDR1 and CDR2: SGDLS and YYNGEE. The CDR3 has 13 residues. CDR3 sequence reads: CASTRDMNTEAFF. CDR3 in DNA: TGTGCCAGCACCAGAGACATGAACACTGAAGCTTTCTTT.

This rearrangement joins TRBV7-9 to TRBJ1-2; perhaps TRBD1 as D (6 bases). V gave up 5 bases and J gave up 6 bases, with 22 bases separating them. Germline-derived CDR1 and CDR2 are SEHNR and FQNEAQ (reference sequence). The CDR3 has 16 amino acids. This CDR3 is CASSPWAGALGNGYTF. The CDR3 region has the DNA TGTGCCAGCAGCCCCTGGGCAGGGGCCCTAGGGAATGGCTACACCTTC.

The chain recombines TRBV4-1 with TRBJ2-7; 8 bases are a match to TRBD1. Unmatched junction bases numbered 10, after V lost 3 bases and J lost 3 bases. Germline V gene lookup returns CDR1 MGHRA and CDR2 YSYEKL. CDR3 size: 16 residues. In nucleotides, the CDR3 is TGCGCCAGCAGCCAGAGACCGGGACAGGTGGGCTACGAGCAGTACTTC. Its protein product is CASSQRPGQVGYEQYF.

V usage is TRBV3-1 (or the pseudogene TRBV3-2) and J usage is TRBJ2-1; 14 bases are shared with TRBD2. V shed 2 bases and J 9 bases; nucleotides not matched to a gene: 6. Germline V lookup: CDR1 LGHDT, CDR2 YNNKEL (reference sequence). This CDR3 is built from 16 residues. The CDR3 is CASSQPGTSGSSEQFF. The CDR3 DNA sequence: TGTGCCAGCAGCCAACCCGGGACTAGCGGGAGTAGTGAGCAGTTCTTC.

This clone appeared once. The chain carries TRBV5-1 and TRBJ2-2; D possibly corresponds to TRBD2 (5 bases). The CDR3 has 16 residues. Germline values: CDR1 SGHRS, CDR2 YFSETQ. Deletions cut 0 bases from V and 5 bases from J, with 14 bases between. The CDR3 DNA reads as TGCGCCAGCAGCTTGGTCGGTGGGAGTGGGACCGGGGAGCTGTTTTTT. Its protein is CASSLVGGSGTGELFF.